Below, 22 T cell receptor beta chains from the same sample are listed, as sequenced in a study of patients and donors after allogeneic stem cell transplantation (dated by TCRdb to 2018 to 2021). The library relied on RT-PCR. The sample was run on a NextSeq 550. TCRdb ran its own pipeline on the public reads, namely fastp trimming at Q25 and MiXCR clone calling, and kept in-frame beta chains. For every CDR3 protein sequence, its rows merge into one entry that carries the most common genes and DNA. The sample yields roughly 960,000 distinct CDR3 sequences; roughly 17% were counted once. About 6% of the sample goes to the ten largest clones. Specimen: blood, either unsorted or a sorted T cell fraction (not recorded which). These TCRs come from a human donor who was either an allogeneic HSCT recipient or a stem cell or donor lymphocyte infusion donor (not recorded which). It is not recorded whose cells these are; they may come from a transplant donor.

This clonotype was counted between two and nine times. This chain links TRBV20-1 with TRBJ2-7; TRBD1 matches 7 bases. The CDR3 covers 13 residues. The V gene end was trimmed by 6 bases and the J gene end by 5 bases; junction bases not matched to a gene: 10. Germline-derived CDR1 and CDR2 are DFQATT and SNEGSKA (reference sequence). CDR3 bases: TGCAGTGCCAGGGGACAGAATTCGAACGAGCAGTACTTC. As protein: CSARGQNSNEQYF.

Details on this clonotype: The germline gene is not matched at one end of the junction; a read error may be the cause. The genes are TRBV29-1 and TRBJ2-1; TRBD1 matches at 10 bases. This CDR3 region has 16 residues. Per germline, CDR1 SQVTM and CDR2 ANQGSEA. Here the CDR3 reads CSVKDGGQGPLGEQFF. The CDR3 DNA follows: TGCAGCGTTAAAGATGGGGGACAGGGGCCTTTGGGGGAGCAGTTCTTC.

The chain has TRBV9 and TRBJ2-3; 7 bases line up with TRBD1. CDR1 is SGDLS, CDR2 YYNGEE, per germline. The CDR3 runs 15 residues. Trimming cost V 2 bases and J 1 base; bases outside gene matches: 4. The CDR3 is CASSVEGARTDTQYF. The CDR3 DNA reads as TGTGCCAGCAGCGTCGAGGGGGCCCGCACAGATACGCAGTATTTT.

The sample holds a few counts of this clonotype. This rearrangement joins TRBV4-3 to TRBJ2-3, with D perhaps matching TRBD2 (5 bases). V lost 0 bases, J lost 7 bases, and 14 bases lay in between. In germline, CDR1 is LGHNA, CDR2 YSLEER. This CDR3 has 15 residues. The CDR3 sequence is CASSQEAIASHTQYF. DNA for the CDR3: TGCGCCAGCAGCCAAGAGGCAATAGCGAGTCATACGCAGTATTTT.

This sequence joins TRBV9 and TRBJ2-5; D gene unclear. Germline assignment: CDR1 SGDLS and CDR2 YYNGEE. The CDR3 is 16 amino acids. Trimming took off 0 bases at V and 5 bases at J, with 17 bases between the two ends. CDR3 loop: CASSVEATPPDETQYF. In DNA, the CDR3 is TGTGCCAGCAGCGTAGAGGCCACCCCGCCCGATGAGACCCAGTACTTC. Drawing the rest from reference TRBV9 and TRBJ2-5, the complete variable domain is DSGVTQTPKHLITATGQRVTLRCSPRSGDLSVYWYQQSLDQGLQFLIQYYNGEERAKGNILERFSAQQFPDLHSELNLSSLELGDSALYFCASSVEATPPDETQYFGPGTRLLVL.

The chain carries TRBV2 and TRBJ2-7, with TRBD1 matching over 11 bases. The V gene's germline CDR1 is SNHLY and CDR2 FYNNEI. The CDR3 is 13 residues long. The trim removed 10 bases at V and 4 bases at J, leaving 6 bases unmatched. DNA of the CDR3: TGTGCCATGGGCCGGGACAGGGGGTACGAGCAGTACTTC. It encodes CAMGRDRGYEQYF.

This clonotype has more than one count but fewer than ten. This sequence joins TRBV5-6 and TRBJ1-4; no definite D call. This CDR3 contains 16 residues. Trimming took off 5 bases at V and 0 bases at J, with 14 bases between the two ends. Germline CDR1 SGHDT, CDR2 YYEEEE. This CDR3 is CASSPDPAATNEKLFF. The CDR3 region has the DNA TGTGCCAGCAGTCCGGATCCGGCGGCAACTAATGAAAAACTGTTTTTT.

This clonotype was detected a few times. The V and J genes are TRBV19 and TRBJ2-1; either TRBD1 or TRBD2 may supply D (5 bases each). Germline values: CDR1 LNHDA, CDR2 SQIVND (reference sequence). Trimming took off 4 bases at V and 6 bases at J, with 19 bases between the two ends. The CDR3 length is 16 residues. The CDR3 loop reads CASSTSGHLGGNEQFF. CDR3 DNA sequence: TGTGCCAGTAGTACCTCCGGACATCTTGGGGGCAATGAGCAGTTCTTC.

The chain joins TRBV4-3 to TRBJ2-5; 8 bases line up with TRBD1. The germline V gene has CDR1 LGHNA and CDR2 YSLEER. This CDR3 has 14 residues. V dropped 2 bases and J dropped 4; count of bases not matched to a gene: 3. The CDR3 sequence is CASSQPDRGETQYF. CDR3 nucleotide sequence: TGCGCCAGCAGCCAACCCGACAGGGGAGAGACCCAGTACTTC.

V is TRBV20-1 and J is TRBJ2-1; 13 positions match TRBD2. Germline trimming cut 3 bases from V and 0 bases from J; bases unmatched to any gene: 5. Germline CDR1 reads DFQATT; CDR2 reads SNEGSKA (reference sequence). The CDR3 extends over 17 amino acids. CDR3 in amino acids: CSASLWTSGSSYNEQFF. For the CDR3, the DNA is TGCAGTGCTAGTCTGTGGACTAGCGGGAGCTCCTACAATGAGCAGTTCTTC.

The chain has TRBV7-9 and TRBJ2-7; a weak D match, TRBD2 (5 bases). Trimming stripped 5 bases from V and 6 bases from J, with 14 bases between. The germline gives CDR1 SEHNR, CDR2 FQNEAQ (reference sequence). There are 13 residues in the CDR3. Here the CDR3 DNA reads TGTGCCAGCAGCCCCTCGGCGAGGGTCGAGCAGTACTTC. Protein: CASSPSARVEQYF.

This clonotype has a handful of counts. The genes are TRBV7-2 and TRBJ2-3; weak D call: TRBD2 (5 bases). The CDR3 extends over 15 amino acids. The V gene lost 5 bases and the J gene lost 2 bases, with 14 bases spanning the gap. CDR1 is SGHTA, CDR2 FQGNSA, per germline. CDR3 sequence: CASSLTLVFTDTQYF. CDR3 in DNA: TGTGCCAGCAGCCTTACACTAGTTTTCACAGATACGCAGTATTTT.

V and J are TRBV5-6 and TRBJ1-1; a possible D gene is TRBD1 (5 bases). CDR3 length equals 15 residues. Looked up from germline, CDR1 is SGHDT and CDR2 is YYEEEE. The germline V and J ends were trimmed by 0 bases and 1 base, with 10 bases remaining between them. CDR3 sequence reads: CASSLAYQGNTEAFF. CDR3 sequence (DNA): TGTGCCAGCAGCTTGGCTTACCAGGGGAACACTGAAGCTTTCTTT.

The CDR3 region has the DNA TGCAGCGCTCGACAGGGTTTTACTGAAGCTTTCTTT. It is translated as CSARQGFTEAFF. The genes are TRBV29-1 and TRBJ1-1; 7 bases fit TRBD1. The CDR3 covers 12 residues. CDR1 is SQVTM, CDR2 ANQGSEA, per germline. The J segment lost 5 bases and the V segment lost 7 bases, leaving 7 bases of the junction unmatched.

This clonotype has more than one count but fewer than ten. CDR3 DNA: TGTGCCAGCAGCCAACTCACGGGACAGTATAATGAAAAACTGTTTTTT. It yields the protein CASSQLTGQYNEKLFF. The chain has TRBV4-2 and TRBJ1-4, with 7 nucleotides matching TRBD1. V shed 2 bases and J 4 bases; nucleotides not matched to a gene: 7. The CDR3 has 16 residues. Germline lookup yields CDR1 LGHNA and CDR2 YNFKEQ.

This clonotype was picked up a small number of times. This chain joins TRBV11-2 and TRBJ2-1, with D tentatively TRBD1 or TRBD2 (6 bases each). Deletions cut 6 bases from V and 0 bases from J, with 15 bases between. The CDR3 length is 16 residues. Germline V gives CDR1 SGHAT, CDR2 FQNNGV. In DNA form, the CDR3 reads TGTGCCAGCAGACCTCCGGGGGCGGGCTCCTACAATGAGCAGTTCTTC. Encoded protein: CASRPPGAGSYNEQFF.

The chain has TRBV5-5 and TRBJ2-1; TRBD2 aligns across 7 bases. This CDR3 is 15 amino acids long. Germline V lookup: CDR1 SGHKS, CDR2 YYEKEE (reference sequence). The V segment lost 4 bases and the J segment 3 bases; nucleotides outside the gene matches: 7. CDR3 loop: CASSQTSRNYNEQFF. CDR3 sequence (DNA): TGTGCCAGCAGCCAGACTAGCCGAAACTACAATGAGCAGTTCTTC.

This clonotype was seen more than once but under ten times. The genes are TRBV24-1 and TRBJ2-5; 7 bases align to TRBD1. Trimming cost V 3 bases and J 2 bases; bases outside gene matches: 5. This CDR3 is built from 15 residues. Germline CDR1 is KGHDR and CDR2 is SFDVKD. The CDR3 sequence: CATSDPTTGQETQYF. The CDR3 coding sequence is TGTGCCACCAGTGATCCAACGACAGGGCAAGAGACCCAGTACTTC.

This chain links TRBV6-4 with TRBJ2-1; D could derive from TRBD1 or TRBD2 (6 bases each). The CDR3 extends over 14 amino acids. The V end was cut by 5 bases, the J end by 4 bases, with 12 bases between. Germline V gene sequence: CDR1 MRHNA, CDR2 SNTAGT. This CDR3 is CASSRGPLYNEQFF. Here the CDR3 DNA reads TGTGCCAGCAGTCGGGGGCCCCTATACAATGAGCAGTTCTTC.

This rearrangement joins TRBV20-1 to TRBJ2-5; no definite D call. The V gene lost 1 base and the J gene lost 4 bases, with 13 bases spanning the gap. The CDR3 totals 14 residues. Germline V gene lookup returns CDR1 DFQATT and CDR2 SNEGSKA (reference sequence). The CDR3 here is CSARVQRVRETQYF. The DNA for the CDR3 is TGCAGTGCTAGAGTTCAGCGAGTGAGAGAGACCCAGTACTTC.

The chain employs TRBV30 and TRBJ1-5; tentative D call: TRBD1 (5 bases). CDR3 length: 15 amino acids. The ends were cut back, 3 bases at V and 5 bases at J, with 17 bases in the middle. The germline V gene has CDR1 GTSNPN and CDR2 SVGIG (reference sequence). This CDR3 reads CAWSPGRGGDQPQHF. The CDR3 DNA reads TGTGCCTGGAGCCCTGGGCGGGGGGGGGATCAGCCCCAGCATTTT.

There are many counts of this clonotype. With a much larger clone just one base away, this may be a read error. The V and J genes are TRBV7-9 and TRBJ2-7; D uncertain. Trimming removed 1 base at V and 1 base at J, with 2 bases between. The germline V gene has CDR1 SEHNR and CDR2 FQNEAQ (reference sequence). This CDR3 is 12 amino acids long. The CDR3 is CASSLESYEQYF. Here the CDR3 DNA reads TGTGCCAGCAGCTTAGAGTCCTACGAGCAGTACTTC.